This T cell receptor (beta chain) is from a study of blood T cell repertoires in COVID-19. As for the study in general: Researchers got acute and convalescent COVID-19 samples from the United States, Italy and Spain.

In germline, CDR1 is LNHNV, CDR2 YYDKDF (reference sequence). With 5 bases clipped from V and 7 bases from J, the junction kept 11 bases outside the gene matches. CDR3 size: 16 residues. Per the authors' pipeline: By means of reference gene primer amplification, nucleated cell counts were estimated. Data came from immunoSEQ multiplex PCR; TCRdb stores just in-frame clones and leaves some out. The D gene and trimming were derived from the DNA, and the V and J assignments and clone size from that table. The data show about 180,000 clones, around 88% seen once. In this sample, this clone turned up a few times.

Material: peripheral blood. This clonotype was sampled from a woman aged 30 to 39 with acute or convalescent COVID-19. The chain links TRBV15 to TRBJ1-6; 7 bases are a match to TRBD1. This chain's CDR3 is CATSPTPGGGNSPLHF. The CDR3 region has the DNA TGTGCCACCAGCCCCACCCCAGGGGGAGGCAATTCACCCCTCCACTTT.